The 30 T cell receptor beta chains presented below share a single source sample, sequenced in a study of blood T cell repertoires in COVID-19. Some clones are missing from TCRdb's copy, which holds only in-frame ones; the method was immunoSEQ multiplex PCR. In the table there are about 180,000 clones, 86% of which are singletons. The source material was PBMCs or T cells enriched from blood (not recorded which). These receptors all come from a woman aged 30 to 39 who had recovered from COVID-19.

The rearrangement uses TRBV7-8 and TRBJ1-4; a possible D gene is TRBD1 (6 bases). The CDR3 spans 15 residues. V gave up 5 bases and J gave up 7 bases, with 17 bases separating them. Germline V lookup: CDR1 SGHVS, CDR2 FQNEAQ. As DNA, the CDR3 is TGTGCCAGCAGCAAAACGAGGGGGAGAGGTGAAAAACTGTTTTTT. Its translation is CASSKTRGRGEKLFF.

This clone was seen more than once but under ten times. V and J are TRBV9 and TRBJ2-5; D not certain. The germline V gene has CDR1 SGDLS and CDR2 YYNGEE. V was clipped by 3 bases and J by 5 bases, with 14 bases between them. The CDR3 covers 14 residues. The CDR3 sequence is CASSGGTVGETQYF. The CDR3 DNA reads TGTGCCAGCAGCGGCGGAACGGTCGGGGAGACCCAGTACTTC.

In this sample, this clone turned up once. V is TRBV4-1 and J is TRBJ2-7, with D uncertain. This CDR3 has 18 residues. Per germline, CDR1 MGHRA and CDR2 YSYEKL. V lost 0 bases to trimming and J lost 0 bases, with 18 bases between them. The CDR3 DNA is TGCGCCAGCAGCCAAGACCGCCGGTTGGGCAGACGCTCCTACGAGCAGTACTTC. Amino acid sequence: CASSQDRRLGRRSYEQYF.

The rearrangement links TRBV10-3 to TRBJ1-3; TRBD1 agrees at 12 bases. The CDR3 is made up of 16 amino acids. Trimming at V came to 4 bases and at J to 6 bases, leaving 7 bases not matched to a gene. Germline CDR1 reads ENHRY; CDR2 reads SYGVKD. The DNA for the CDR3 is TGTGCCATCAGTGCGGGACAGGGGGCGCGTGAAAACACCATATATTTT. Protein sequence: CAISAGQGARENTIYF.

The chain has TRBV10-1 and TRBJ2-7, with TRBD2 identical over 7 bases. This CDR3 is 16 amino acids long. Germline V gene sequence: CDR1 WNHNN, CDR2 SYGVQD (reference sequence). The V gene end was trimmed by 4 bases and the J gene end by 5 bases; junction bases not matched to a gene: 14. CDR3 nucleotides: TGCGCCAGCAGTGGGTCTAGCGGACAACCCGAACACGAGCAGTACTTC. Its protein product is CASSGSSGQPEHEQYF.

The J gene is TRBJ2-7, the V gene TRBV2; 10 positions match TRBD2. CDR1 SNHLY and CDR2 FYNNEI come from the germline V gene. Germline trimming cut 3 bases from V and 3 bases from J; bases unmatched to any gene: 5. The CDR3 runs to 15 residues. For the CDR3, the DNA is TGTGCCAGCAGTGAGAAGGGACTAGCGAACTACGAGCAGTACTTC. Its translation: CASSEKGLANYEQYF.

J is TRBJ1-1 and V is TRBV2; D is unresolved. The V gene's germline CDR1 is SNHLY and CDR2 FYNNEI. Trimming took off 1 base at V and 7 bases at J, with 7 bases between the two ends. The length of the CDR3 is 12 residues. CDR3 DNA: TGTGCCAGCAGTGAAGGGCTTGGTGAAGCTTTCTTT. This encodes CASSEGLGEAFF.

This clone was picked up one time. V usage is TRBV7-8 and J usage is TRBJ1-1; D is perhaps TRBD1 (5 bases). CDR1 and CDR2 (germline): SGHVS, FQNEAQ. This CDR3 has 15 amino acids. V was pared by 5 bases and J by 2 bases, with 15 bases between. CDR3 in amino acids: CASSQDTGVNTEAFF. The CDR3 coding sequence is TGTGCCAGCAGCCAAGATACGGGGGTAAACACTGAAGCTTTCTTT.

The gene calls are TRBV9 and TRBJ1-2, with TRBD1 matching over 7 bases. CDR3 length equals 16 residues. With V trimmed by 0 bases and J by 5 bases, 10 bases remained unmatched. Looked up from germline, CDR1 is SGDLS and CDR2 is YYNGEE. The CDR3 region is CASSVGGMDRKYGYTF. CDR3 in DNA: TGTGCCAGCAGCGTAGGGGGGATGGACAGGAAATATGGCTACACCTTC.

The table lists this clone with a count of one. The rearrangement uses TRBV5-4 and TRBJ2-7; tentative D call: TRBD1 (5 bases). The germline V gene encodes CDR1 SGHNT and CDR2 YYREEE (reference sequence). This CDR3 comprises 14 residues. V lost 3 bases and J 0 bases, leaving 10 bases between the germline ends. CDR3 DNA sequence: TGTGCCAGCAGCTCCCCAGGGATCTCCTACGAGCAGTACTTC. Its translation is CASSSPGISYEQYF.

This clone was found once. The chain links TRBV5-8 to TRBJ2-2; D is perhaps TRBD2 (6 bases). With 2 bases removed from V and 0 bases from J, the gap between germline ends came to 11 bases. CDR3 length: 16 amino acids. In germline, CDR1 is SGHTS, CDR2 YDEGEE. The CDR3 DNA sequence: TGTGCCAGCAGCTTCGGCGGGGTAGCGAACACCGGGGAGCTGTTTTTT. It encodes CASSFGGVANTGELFF.

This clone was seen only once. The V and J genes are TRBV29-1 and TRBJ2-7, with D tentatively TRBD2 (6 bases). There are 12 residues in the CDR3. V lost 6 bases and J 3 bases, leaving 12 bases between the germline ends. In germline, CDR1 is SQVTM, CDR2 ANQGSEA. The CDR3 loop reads CSVQGRDYEQYF. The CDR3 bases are TGCAGCGTCCAAGGGCGGGACTACGAGCAGTACTTC.

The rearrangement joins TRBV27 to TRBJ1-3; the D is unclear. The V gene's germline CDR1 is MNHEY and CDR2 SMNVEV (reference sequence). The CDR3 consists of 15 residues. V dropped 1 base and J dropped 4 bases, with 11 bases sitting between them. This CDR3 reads CASSLYPGSGNTIYF. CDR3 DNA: TGTGCCAGCAGTTTATATCCGGGTTCAGGAAACACCATATATTTT.

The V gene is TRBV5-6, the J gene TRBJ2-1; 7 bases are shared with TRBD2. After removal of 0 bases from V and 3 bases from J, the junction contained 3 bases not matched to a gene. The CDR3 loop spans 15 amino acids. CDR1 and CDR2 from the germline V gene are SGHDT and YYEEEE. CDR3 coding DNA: TGTGCCAGCAGCTTGGCGGCGGGAGACTACAATGAGCAGTTCTTC. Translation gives CASSLAAGDYNEQFF.

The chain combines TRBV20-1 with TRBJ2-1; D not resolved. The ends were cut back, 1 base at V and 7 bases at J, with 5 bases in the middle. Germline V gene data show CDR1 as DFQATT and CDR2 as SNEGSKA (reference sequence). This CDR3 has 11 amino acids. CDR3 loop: CSARARNEQFF. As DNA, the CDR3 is TGCAGTGCTAGAGCGAGGAATGAGCAGTTCTTC.

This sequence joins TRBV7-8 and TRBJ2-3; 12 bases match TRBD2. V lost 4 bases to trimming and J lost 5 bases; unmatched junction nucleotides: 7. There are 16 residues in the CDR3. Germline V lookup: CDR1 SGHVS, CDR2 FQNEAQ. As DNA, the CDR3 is TGTGCCAGCAGCTCAGGGACTAGCGGGTTGGTAGATACGCAGTATTTT. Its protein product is CASSSGTSGLVDTQYF.

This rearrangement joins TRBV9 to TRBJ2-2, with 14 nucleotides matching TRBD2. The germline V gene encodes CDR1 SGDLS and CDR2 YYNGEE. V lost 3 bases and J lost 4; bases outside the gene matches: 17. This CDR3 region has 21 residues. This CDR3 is CASSGGGKGTSGRVVTGELFF. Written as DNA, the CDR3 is TGTGCCAGCAGCGGAGGGGGCAAAGGGACTAGCGGGAGAGTAGTCACCGGGGAGCTGTTTTTT. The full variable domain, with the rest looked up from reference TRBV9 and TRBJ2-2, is DSGVTQTPKHLITATGQRVTLRCSPRSGDLSVYWYQQSLDQGLQFLIQYYNGEERAKGNILERFSAQQFPDLHSELNLSSLELGDSALYFCASSGGGKGTSGRVVTGELFFGEGSRLTVL.

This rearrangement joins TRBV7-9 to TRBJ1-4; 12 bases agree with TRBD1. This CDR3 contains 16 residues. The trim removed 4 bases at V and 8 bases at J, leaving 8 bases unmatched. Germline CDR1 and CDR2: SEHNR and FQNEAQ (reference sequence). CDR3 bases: TGTGCCAGCAGCTCCGCCGGGACAGGGGGCGCCGAAAAACTGTTTTTT. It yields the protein CASSSAGTGGAEKLFF.

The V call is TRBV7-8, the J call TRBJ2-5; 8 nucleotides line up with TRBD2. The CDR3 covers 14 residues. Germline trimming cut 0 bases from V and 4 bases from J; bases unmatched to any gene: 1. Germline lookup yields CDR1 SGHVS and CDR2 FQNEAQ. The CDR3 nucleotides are TGTGCCAGCAGCTTAGCCGCGGGAGGAGAGACCCAGTACTTC. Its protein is CASSLAAGGETQYF.

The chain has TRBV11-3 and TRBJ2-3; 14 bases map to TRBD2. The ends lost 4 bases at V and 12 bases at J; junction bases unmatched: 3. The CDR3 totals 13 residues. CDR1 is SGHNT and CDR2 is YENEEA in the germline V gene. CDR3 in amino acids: CASSSGLAGVQYF. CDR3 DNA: TGTGCCAGCAGCTCGGGACTAGCGGGAGTTCAGTATTTT.

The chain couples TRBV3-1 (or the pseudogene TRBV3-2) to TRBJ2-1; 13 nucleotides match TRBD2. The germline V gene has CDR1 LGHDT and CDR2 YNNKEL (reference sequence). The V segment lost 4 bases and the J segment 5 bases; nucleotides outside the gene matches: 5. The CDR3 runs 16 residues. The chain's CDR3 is CASSPGLAGSNNEQFF. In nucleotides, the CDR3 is TGTGCCAGCAGCCCGGGACTAGCGGGGAGTAACAATGAGCAGTTCTTC.

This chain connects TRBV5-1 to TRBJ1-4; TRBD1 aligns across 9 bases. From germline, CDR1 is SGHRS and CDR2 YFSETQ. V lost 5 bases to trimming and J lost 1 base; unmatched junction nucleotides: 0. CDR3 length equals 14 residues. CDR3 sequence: CASRDRGTNEKLFF. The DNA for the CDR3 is TGCGCCAGCAGGGACAGGGGAACTAATGAAAAACTGTTTTTT.

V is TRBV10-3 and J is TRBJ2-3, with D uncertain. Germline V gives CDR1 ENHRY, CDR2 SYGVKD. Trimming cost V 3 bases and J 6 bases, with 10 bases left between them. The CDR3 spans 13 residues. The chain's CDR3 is CAISDSPMDTQYF. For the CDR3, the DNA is TGTGCCATCAGTGATAGCCCGATGGATACGCAGTATTTT.

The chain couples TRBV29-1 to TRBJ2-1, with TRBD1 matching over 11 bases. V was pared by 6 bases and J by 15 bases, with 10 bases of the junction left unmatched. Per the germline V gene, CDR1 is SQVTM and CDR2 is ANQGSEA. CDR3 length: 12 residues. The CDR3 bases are TGCAGCGTCTCGGGACAGGGGGGCTGGCGGTTCTTC. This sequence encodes CSVSGQGGWRFF.

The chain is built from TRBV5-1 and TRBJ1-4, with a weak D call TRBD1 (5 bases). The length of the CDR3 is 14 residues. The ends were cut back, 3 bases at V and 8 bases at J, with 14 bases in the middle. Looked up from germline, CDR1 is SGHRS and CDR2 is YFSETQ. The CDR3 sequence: CASSSGTGREKLFF. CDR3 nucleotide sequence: TGCGCCAGCAGCTCCGGCACAGGCAGGGAAAAACTGTTTTTT.

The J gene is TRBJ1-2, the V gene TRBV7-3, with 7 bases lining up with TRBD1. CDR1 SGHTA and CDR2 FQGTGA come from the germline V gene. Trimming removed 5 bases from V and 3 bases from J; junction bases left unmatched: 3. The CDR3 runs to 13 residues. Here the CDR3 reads CASSQTGDYGYTF. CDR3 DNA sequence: TGTGCCAGCAGCCAAACAGGGGACTATGGCTACACCTTC.

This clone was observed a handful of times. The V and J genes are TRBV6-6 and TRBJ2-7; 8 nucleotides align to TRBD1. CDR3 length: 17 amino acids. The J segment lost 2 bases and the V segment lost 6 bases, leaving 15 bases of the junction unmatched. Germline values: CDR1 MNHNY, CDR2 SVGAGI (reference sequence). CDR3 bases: TGTGCCAGCAGACGACCAAGAAAGACAGGGGTGACCTACGAGCAGTACTTC. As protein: CASRRPRKTGVTYEQYF.

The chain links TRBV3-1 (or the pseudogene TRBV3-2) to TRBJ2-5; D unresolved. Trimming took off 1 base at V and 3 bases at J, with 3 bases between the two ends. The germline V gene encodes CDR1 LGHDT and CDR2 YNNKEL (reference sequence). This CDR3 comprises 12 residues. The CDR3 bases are TGTGCCAGCAGCCAAGGCGAAGAGACCCAGTACTTC. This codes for CASSQGEETQYF.

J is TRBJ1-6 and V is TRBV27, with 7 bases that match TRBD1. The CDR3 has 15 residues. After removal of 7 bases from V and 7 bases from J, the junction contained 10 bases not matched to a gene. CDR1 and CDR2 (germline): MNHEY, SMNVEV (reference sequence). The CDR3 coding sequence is TGTGCCAGCACCGGGCAGGGGGGTAGAAATTCACCCCTCCACTTT. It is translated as CASTGQGGRNSPLHF.

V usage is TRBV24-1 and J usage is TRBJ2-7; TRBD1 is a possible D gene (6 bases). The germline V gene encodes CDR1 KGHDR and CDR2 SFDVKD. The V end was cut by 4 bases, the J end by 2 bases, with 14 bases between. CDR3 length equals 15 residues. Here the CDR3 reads CATSDAGTTTYEQYF. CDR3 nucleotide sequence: TGTGCCACCAGTGACGCCGGGACAACCACCTACGAGCAGTACTTC.